Shown below are 27 T cell receptor beta chains from a single sample sequenced in a study of cytomegalovirus exposure and HLA in healthy donors. Here immunoSEQ multiplex PCR was the method, and the copy in TCRdb shows in-frame clones only, minus some. Of 200,000 to 250,000 clones listed, about 88% were seen once; the top ten hold more than 10%. Input material: PBMCs. The receptors derive from a man aged 18-30 years in good health and CMV-seropositive.

The J gene is TRBJ2-7, the V gene TRBV5-1, with TRBD1 as a possible D gene (5 bases). Deletions cut 4 bases from V and 2 bases from J, with 16 bases between. The CDR3 has 15 amino acids. CDR1 and CDR2 from the germline V gene are SGHRS and YFSETQ. CDR3 protein: CASSPKQGATYEQYF. CDR3 DNA: TGCGCCAGCAGCCCGAAGCAGGGTGCGACCTACGAGCAGTACTTC.

The chain joins TRBV6-6 to TRBJ2-7; D may be TRBD1 (6 bases). The ends were cut back, 6 bases at V and 1 base at J, with 13 bases in the middle. Germline V CDR1 and CDR2: MNHNY, SVGAGI (reference sequence). The CDR3 runs to 14 residues. Here the CDR3 DNA reads TGTGCCAGCAGGCACCGACAGGAGTCCTACGAGCAGTACTTC. Translating it yields CASRHRQESYEQYF.

The rearrangement joins TRBV4-3 to TRBJ2-7, with D unresolved. V was trimmed by 0 bases and J by 6 bases, leaving 12 bases between them. This CDR3 has 14 amino acids. Germline CDR1 reads LGHNA; CDR2 reads YSLEER. CDR3 in amino acids: CASSQDLWASEQYF. In nucleotides, the CDR3 is TGCGCCAGCAGCCAAGACCTCTGGGCTTCCGAGCAGTACTTC.

This rearrangement joins TRBV5-1 to TRBJ2-1, with 10 bases identical to TRBD2. J lost 2 bases, V lost 1 base, and 3 bases had no gene match. CDR3 length equals 16 residues. Germline values: CDR1 SGHRS, CDR2 YFSETQ. The DNA of the CDR3 is TGCGCCAGCAGCTTGCAAGCGGGAGGGCCCTACAATGAGCAGTTCTTC. This codes for CASSLQAGGPYNEQFF.

The chain has TRBV2 and TRBJ2-1; D uncertain. The CDR3 extends over 15 amino acids. Germline-derived CDR1 and CDR2 are SNHLY and FYNNEI. Trimming left V 0 bases short and J 0 bases short, with 6 bases between. The CDR3 sequence is CASSEAVSSYNEQFF. The CDR3 DNA reads TGTGCCAGCAGTGAAGCGGTGAGCTCCTACAATGAGCAGTTCTTC.

The chain combines TRBV10-3 with TRBJ2-5; no clear D. Trimming shortened V by 3 bases and J by 2 bases, and 10 bases separated the two germline ends. This CDR3 is built from 14 residues. Germline V gene lookup returns CDR1 ENHRY and CDR2 SYGVKD. This CDR3 is CAISEVDGQETQYF. The DNA of the CDR3 is TGTGCCATCAGTGAAGTTGACGGTCAAGAGACCCAGTACTTC.

V usage is TRBV13 and J usage is TRBJ2-1; 13 bases align to TRBD2. The CDR3 runs 15 residues. CDR1 PRHDT and CDR2 FYEKMQ come from the germline V gene (reference sequence). V trimming: 5 bases; J trimming: 7 bases; junction bases outside the gene matches: 5. CDR3 residues: CASSLGTSGVNEQFF. The CDR3 DNA reads TGTGCCAGCAGCCTCGGGACTAGCGGGGTGAATGAGCAGTTCTTC.

This chain links TRBV18 with TRBJ2-2; no reliable D call. The CDR3 is 15 residues long. Germline V gene sequence: CDR1 KGHSH, CDR2 LQKENI. V was trimmed by 6 bases and J by 0 bases, leaving 11 bases between them. The CDR3 sequence is CASSSPGPNTGELFF. DNA for the CDR3: TGTGCCAGCTCGTCCCCCGGGCCGAACACCGGGGAGCTGTTTTTT.

Here the CDR3 DNA reads TGCGCCAGCCAACCCATGGGGGGGGCCGGTGAAGCTTTCTTT. This encodes CASQPMGGAGEAFF. This chain connects TRBV5-1 to TRBJ1-1, with D possibly matching TRBD1 (6 bases). Germline V lookup: CDR1 SGHRS, CDR2 YFSETQ. The V gene lost 7 bases and the J gene lost 7 bases, with 20 bases spanning the gap. The CDR3 contains 14 residues.

Comment on this clone: Other nucleotide sequences in the sample specify the same CDR3. The rearrangement uses TRBV27 and TRBJ2-5; D may be TRBD1 (6 bases). Trimming stripped 5 bases from V and 2 bases from J, with 12 bases between. CDR1 is MNHEY, CDR2 SMNVEV, per germline (reference sequence). CDR3 length: 14 residues. The CDR3 sequence: CASSLLGGQETQYF. The CDR3 DNA reads as TGTGCCAGCAGTCTTTTAGGGGGTCAAGAGACCCAGTACTTC.

The V gene is TRBV6-5, the J gene TRBJ2-2; TRBD1 aligns across 7 bases. Germline lookup yields CDR1 MNHEY and CDR2 SVGAGI. V lost 6 bases to trimming and J lost 4 bases; unmatched junction nucleotides: 5. The CDR3 totals 14 residues. The CDR3 sequence is CASSDRDVTGELFF. CDR3 bases: TGTGCCAGCAGCGACAGGGACGTCACCGGGGAGCTGTTTTTT.

Concerning this clone itself: Other DNA sequences of this sample code for an identical CDR3. The chain carries TRBV30 and TRBJ2-5; D remains ambiguous. Trimming pared 0 bases from V and 4 bases from J, leaving 3 bases between. Germline loops: CDR1 GTSNPN, CDR2 SVGIG (reference sequence). CDR3 length equals 11 residues. The CDR3 region has the DNA TGTGCCTGGAGTGTAGGAGAGACCCAGTACTTC. Its protein is CAWSVGETQYF.

The CDR3 here is CASSLSTSGNYNEQFF. In DNA, the CDR3 is TGTGCCAGCAGTTTATCGACTAGCGGAAACTACAATGAGCAGTTCTTC. The chain joins TRBV28 to TRBJ2-1; 9 positions agree with TRBD2. Germline V gene data show CDR1 as MDHEN and CDR2 as SYDVKM. The CDR3 totals 16 residues. V lost 1 base, J lost 3 bases, and 4 bases stayed unmatched.

The V and J genes are TRBV11-3 and TRBJ2-3, with TRBD2 identical over 8 bases. The CDR3 runs to 16 residues. Germline assignment: CDR1 SGHNT and CDR2 YENEEA. V lost 1 base, J lost 1 base, and 4 bases stayed unmatched. The CDR3 protein is CASSLGRAGGTDTQYF. For the CDR3, the DNA is TGTGCCAGCAGCTTAGGCCGAGCGGGGGGCACAGATACGCAGTATTTT.

CDR3 DNA: TGTGCCAGCAGCGTAGTTGGACAGGGGAGTGGAAACACCATATATTTT. It specifies CASSVVGQGSGNTIYF. V usage is TRBV9 and J usage is TRBJ1-3; TRBD1 matches 9 bases. This CDR3 has 16 amino acids. Unmatched junction bases numbered 4, after V lost 0 bases and J lost 3 bases. Germline loops: CDR1 SGDLS, CDR2 YYNGEE.

This chain connects TRBV6-5 to TRBJ2-3, with D possibly called TRBD1 or TRBD2 (5 bases each). The V end lost 1 base, the J end lost 3 bases, and 8 bases lay between the germline ends. This CDR3 has 14 residues. Per germline, CDR1 MNHEY and CDR2 SVGAGI. CDR3 nucleotide sequence: TGTGCCAGCAGTTACTTGGGACCTACAGATACGCAGTATTTT. Its protein product is CASSYLGPTDTQYF.

The chain recombines TRBV18 with TRBJ1-1; 10 bases line up with TRBD1. V lost 3 bases and J lost 0; bases outside the gene matches: 4. This CDR3 has 16 amino acids. Germline V gene sequence: CDR1 KGHSH, CDR2 LQKENI. The CDR3 coding sequence is TGTGCCAGCTCACCTGGACAGGGGGAAATGAACACTGAAGCTTTCTTT. Translation: CASSPGQGEMNTEAFF.

The chain carries TRBV27 and TRBJ1-2; possible D gene TRBD1, 5 bases. V was pared by 2 bases and J by 4 bases, with 17 bases between. CDR3 length: 16 residues. The germline gives CDR1 MNHEY, CDR2 SMNVEV (reference sequence). CDR3 sequence reads: CASSLGWTPWSYGYTF. In nucleotides, the CDR3 is TGTGCCAGCAGTTTAGGGTGGACACCTTGGTCCTATGGCTACACCTTC.

The chain is built from TRBV10-2 and TRBJ1-5; D gene ambiguous. V lost 4 bases and J lost 9, with 13 bases in between. The CDR3 spans 13 residues. CDR1 WSHSY and CDR2 SAAADI come from the germline V gene. CDR3: CASSARGEGPQHF. CDR3 DNA sequence: TGCGCCAGCAGTGCTCGAGGAGAGGGGCCCCAGCATTTT.

This clone was seen just once. The chain joins TRBV11-3 to TRBJ2-1; D remains ambiguous. Trimming took off 1 base at V and 4 bases at J, with 5 bases between the two ends. Germline CDR1 SGHNT, CDR2 YENEEA. The CDR3 is 13 residues long. CDR3: CASSLGQYNEQFF. The CDR3, as DNA: TGTGCCAGCAGCTTAGGTCAGTACAATGAGCAGTTCTTC.

V gene TRBV6-5 combines with J gene TRBJ2-7; D gene uncertain. The V gene lost 5 bases and the J gene lost 6 bases, with 8 bases spanning the gap. Germline loops: CDR1 MNHEY, CDR2 SVGAGI. CDR3 length: 11 amino acids. In DNA, the CDR3 is TGTGCCAGCAGTCGCGGTGGCGAGCAGTACTTC. This encodes CASSRGGEQYF.

The V call is TRBV29-1, the J call TRBJ2-5; a weak D match, TRBD1 (7 bases). This CDR3 contains 14 residues. Trimming took 2 bases from V and 5 from J, leaving 15 bases between them. From germline, CDR1 is SQVTM and CDR2 ANQGSEA. The CDR3 spells CSVETTGRPETQYF. Written as DNA, the CDR3 is TGCAGCGTTGAAACGACAGGGAGGCCGGAGACCCAGTACTTC.

This chain links TRBV6-1 with TRBJ2-1; D may be TRBD1 (6 bases). V was trimmed by 10 bases and J by 3 bases, leaving 16 bases between them. The V gene's germline CDR1 is MNHNS and CDR2 SASEGT. The CDR3 spans 14 residues. DNA for the CDR3: TGTGCCACCGGACGGGACAACGTCTACAATGAGCAGTTCTTC. It specifies CATGRDNVYNEQFF.

V and J are TRBV29-1 and TRBJ1-1; TRBD1 matches at 11 bases. Germline V lookup: CDR1 SQVTM, CDR2 ANQGSEA. This CDR3 comprises 16 residues. The trim removed 8 bases at V and 0 bases at J, leaving 11 bases unmatched. The CDR3 DNA sequence: TGCAGCTCTTTCGGGGACAGGGGGACTCTGAACACTGAAGCTTTCTTT. Protein: CSSFGDRGTLNTEAFF.

Notes on this clone: This same CDR3 is encoded by further DNA sequences in the sample. The genes are TRBV28 and TRBJ1-5; no firm D call. V lost 4 bases to trimming and J lost 3 bases, with 4 bases between them. Germline V gene lookup returns CDR1 MDHEN and CDR2 SYDVKM. This CDR3 contains 12 residues. CDR3 protein: CASSSPNQPQHF. DNA of the CDR3: TGTGCCAGCAGTTCCCCCAATCAGCCCCAGCATTTT. The entire variable domain, with the rest obtained from reference TRBV28 and TRBJ1-5, is as follows: DVKVTQSSRYLVKRTGEKVFLECVQDMDHENMFWYRQDPGLGLRLIYFSYDVKMKEKGDIPEGYSVSREKKERFSLILESASTNQTSMYLCASSSPNQPQHFGDGTRLSIL.

The chain uses TRBV2 and TRBJ2-7, with TRBD1 matching 9 bases. From germline, CDR1 is SNHLY and CDR2 FYNNEI. The CDR3 totals 15 residues. The V and J ends lost 6 bases and 3 bases, in that order; junction bases with no gene match: 9. The CDR3 loop is CASRVTGGGYYEQYF. CDR3 DNA: TGTGCCAGCAGGGTCACAGGGGGCGGCTACTACGAGCAGTACTTC.

The V gene is TRBV6-1, the J gene TRBJ1-1, with D unresolved. Per the germline V gene, CDR1 is MNHNS and CDR2 is SASEGT. V lost 1 base to trimming and J lost 2 bases, with 8 bases between them. The CDR3 is 14 residues long. DNA for the CDR3: TGTGCCAGCAGTGAAGACAGAGTCAACACTGAAGCTTTCTTT. This translates into CASSEDRVNTEAFF.